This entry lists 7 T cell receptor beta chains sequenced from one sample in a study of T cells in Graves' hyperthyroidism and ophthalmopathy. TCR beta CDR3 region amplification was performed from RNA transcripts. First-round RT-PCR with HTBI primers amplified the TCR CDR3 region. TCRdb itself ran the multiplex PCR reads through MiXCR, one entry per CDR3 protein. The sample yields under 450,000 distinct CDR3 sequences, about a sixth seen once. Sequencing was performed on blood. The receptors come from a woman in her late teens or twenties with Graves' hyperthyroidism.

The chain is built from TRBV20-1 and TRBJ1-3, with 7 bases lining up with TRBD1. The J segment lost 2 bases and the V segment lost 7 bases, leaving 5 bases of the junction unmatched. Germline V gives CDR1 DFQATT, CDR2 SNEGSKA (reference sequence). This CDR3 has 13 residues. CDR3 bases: TGCAGTGTTACCGGGACAGCTGGAAACACCATATATTTT. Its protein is CSVTGTAGNTIYF.

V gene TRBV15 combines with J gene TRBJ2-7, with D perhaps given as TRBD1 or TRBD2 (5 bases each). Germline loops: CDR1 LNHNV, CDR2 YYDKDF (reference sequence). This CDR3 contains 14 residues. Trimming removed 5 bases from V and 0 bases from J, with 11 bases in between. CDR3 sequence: CATSLPGPSYEQYF. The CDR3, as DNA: TGTGCCACCAGCTTACCGGGACCCTCCTACGAGCAGTACTTC.

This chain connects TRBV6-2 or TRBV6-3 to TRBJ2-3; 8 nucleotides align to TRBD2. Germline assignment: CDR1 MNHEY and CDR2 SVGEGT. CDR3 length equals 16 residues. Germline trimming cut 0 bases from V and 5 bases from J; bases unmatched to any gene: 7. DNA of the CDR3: TGTGCCAGCAGTTACTCCGATGGTAGCGGGATAGATACGCAGTATTTT. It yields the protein CASSYSDGSGIDTQYF.

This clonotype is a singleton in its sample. CDR3 in amino acids: CASSEVRFRNEKLFF. For the CDR3, the DNA is TGTGCCAGCAGTGAAGTTCGGTTCAGAAATGAAAAACTGTTTTTT. The chain carries TRBV2 and TRBJ1-4, with D uncertain. Trimming shortened V by 1 base and J by 5 bases, and 11 bases separated the two germline ends. The length of the CDR3 is 15 residues. From germline, CDR1 is SNHLY and CDR2 FYNNEI.

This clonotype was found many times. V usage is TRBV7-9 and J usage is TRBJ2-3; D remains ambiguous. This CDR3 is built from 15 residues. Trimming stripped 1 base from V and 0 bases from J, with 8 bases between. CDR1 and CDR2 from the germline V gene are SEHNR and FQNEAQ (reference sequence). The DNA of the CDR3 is TGTGCCAGCAGCTTAGTGCTATCTAGCACAGATACGCAGTATTTT. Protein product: CASSLVLSSTDTQYF. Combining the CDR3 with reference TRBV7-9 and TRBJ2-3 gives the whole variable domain DTGVSQNPRHKITKRGQNVTFRCDPISEHNRLYWYRQTLGQGPEFLTYFQNEAQLEKSRLLSDRFSAERPKGSFSTLEIQRTEQGDSAMYLCASSLVLSSTDTQYFGPGTRLTVL.

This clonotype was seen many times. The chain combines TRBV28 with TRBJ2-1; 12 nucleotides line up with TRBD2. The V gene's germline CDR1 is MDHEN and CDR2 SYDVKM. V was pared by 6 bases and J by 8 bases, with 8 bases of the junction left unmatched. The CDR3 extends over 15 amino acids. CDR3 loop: CASSSTSGSRYEQFF. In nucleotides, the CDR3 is TGTGCCAGCAGCTCGACTAGCGGGAGTCGGTATGAGCAGTTCTTC. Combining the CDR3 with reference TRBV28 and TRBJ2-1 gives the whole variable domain DVKVTQSSRYLVKRTGEKVFLECVQDMDHENMFWYRQDPGLGLRLIYFSYDVKMKEKGDIPEGYSVSREKKERFSLILESASTNQTSMYLCASSSTSGSRYEQFFGPGTRLTVL.

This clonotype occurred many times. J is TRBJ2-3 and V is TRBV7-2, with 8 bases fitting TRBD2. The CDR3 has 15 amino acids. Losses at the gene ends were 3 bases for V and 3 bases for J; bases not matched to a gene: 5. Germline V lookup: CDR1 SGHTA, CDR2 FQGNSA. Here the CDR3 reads CASSFGGVGTDTQYF. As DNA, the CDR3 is TGTGCCAGCAGCTTCGGGGGGGTGGGGACAGATACGCAGTATTTT.